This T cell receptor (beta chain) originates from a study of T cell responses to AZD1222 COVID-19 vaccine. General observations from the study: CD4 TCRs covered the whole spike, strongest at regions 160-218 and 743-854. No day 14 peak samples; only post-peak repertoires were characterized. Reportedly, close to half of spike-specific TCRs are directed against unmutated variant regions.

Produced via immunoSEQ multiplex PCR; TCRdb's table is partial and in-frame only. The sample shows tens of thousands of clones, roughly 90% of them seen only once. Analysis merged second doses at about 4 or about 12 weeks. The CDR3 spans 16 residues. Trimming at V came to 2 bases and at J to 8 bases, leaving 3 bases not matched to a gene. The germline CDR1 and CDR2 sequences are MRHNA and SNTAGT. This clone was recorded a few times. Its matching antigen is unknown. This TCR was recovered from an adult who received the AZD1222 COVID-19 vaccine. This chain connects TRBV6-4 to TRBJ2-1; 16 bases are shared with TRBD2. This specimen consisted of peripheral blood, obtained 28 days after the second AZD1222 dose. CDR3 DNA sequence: TGTGCCAGCAGTGACAAGGGACTAGCGGGAGGGGATGAGCAGTTCTTC. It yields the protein CASSDKGLAGGDEQFF.